Reported below is one T cell receptor (beta chain). Per the original methods: Reference gene primer amplification gave estimated nucleated cell counts. Using immunoSEQ multiplex PCR, the repertoire was profiled, and TCRdb retains in-frame clones only, with some absent. V, J and clone size were drawn from that table, and D and trimming were deduced from the DNA. The data hold about 210,000 clones, with around nine tenths observed a single time. The record originates from a study of blood T cell repertoires in COVID-19. Looking at the study overall: Both acute and convalescent COVID-19 samples were obtained from the United States, Italy and Spain. The analysed material was cDNA or gDNA that came from T cells, B-cell-depleted T cells, or PBMCs.

The length of the CDR3 is 14 residues. Germline V CDR1 and CDR2: LNHDA, SQIVND (reference sequence). The trim removed 6 bases at V and 7 bases at J, leaving 8 bases unmatched. The chain has TRBV19 and TRBJ1-4; 7 nucleotides line up with TRBD1. This receptor was taken from a woman in her 40s with acute or convalescent COVID-19. Material: peripheral blood. The CDR3 bases are TGTGCCAGTAGGCGGGCAGGGGGAGGTGAAAAACTGTTTTTT. Translating it yields CASRRAGGGEKLFF.